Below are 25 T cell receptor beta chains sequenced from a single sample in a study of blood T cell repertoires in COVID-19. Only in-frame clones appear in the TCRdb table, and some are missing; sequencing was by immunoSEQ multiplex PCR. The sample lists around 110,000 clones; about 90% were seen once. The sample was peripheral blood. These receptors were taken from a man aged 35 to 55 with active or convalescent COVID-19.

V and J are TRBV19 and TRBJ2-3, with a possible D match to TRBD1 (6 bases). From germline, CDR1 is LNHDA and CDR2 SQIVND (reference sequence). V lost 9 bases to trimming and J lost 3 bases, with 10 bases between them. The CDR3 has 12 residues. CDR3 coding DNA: TGTGCCAGCAGAGGACAGACAGATACGCAGTATTTT. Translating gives CASRGQTDTQYF.

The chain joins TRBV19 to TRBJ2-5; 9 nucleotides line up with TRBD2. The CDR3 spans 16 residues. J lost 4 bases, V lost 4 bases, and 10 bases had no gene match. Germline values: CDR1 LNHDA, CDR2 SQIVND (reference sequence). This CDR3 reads CASSSLWREGRETQYF. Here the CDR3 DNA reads TGTGCCAGTAGTAGCCTCTGGCGGGAGGGCAGAGAGACCCAGTACTTC.

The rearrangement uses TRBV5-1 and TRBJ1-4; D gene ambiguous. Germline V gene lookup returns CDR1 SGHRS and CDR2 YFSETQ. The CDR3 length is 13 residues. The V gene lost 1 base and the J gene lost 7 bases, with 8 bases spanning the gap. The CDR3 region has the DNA TGCGCCAGCAGCTTGCTAAGTGGTGAAAAACTGTTTTTT. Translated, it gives CASSLLSGEKLFF. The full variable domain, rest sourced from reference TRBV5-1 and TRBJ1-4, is KAGVTQTPRYLIKTRGQQVTLSCSPISGHRSVSWYQQTPGQGLQFLFEYFSETQRNKGNFPGRFSGRQFSNSRSEMNVSTLELGDSALYLCASSLLSGEKLFFGSGTQLSVL.

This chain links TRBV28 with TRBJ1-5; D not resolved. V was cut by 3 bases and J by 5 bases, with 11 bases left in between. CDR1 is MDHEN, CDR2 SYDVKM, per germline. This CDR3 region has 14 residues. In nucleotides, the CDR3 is TGTGCCAGCAGTTTGATACAAGTCGATCAGCCCCAGCATTTT. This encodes CASSLIQVDQPQHF.

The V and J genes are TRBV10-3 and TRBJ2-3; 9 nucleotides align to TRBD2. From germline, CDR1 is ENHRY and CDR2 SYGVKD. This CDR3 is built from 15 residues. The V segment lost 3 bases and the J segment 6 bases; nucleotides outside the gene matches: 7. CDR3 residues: CAISDRGRERDTQYF. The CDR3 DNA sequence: TGTGCCATCAGTGACCGCGGGAGGGAACGGGATACGCAGTATTTT.

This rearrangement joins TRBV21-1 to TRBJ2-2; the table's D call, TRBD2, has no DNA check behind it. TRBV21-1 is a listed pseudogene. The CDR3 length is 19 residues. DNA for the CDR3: TGTGCCAGCAGCGACCCAGTGGACCGGGACTACCCTAACACCGGGGAGCTGTTTTTT. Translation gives CASSDPVDRDYPNTGELFF.

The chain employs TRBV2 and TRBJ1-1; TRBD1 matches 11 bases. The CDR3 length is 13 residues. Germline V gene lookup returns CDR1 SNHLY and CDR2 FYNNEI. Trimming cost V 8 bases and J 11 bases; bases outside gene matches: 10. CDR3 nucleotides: TGTGCCAGCGGGGGTGGACAGGGGGCGAGCGCTTTCTTT. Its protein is CASGGGQGASAFF.

The CDR3 loop is CASSRTSGSTDTQYF. The CDR3 DNA sequence: TGTGCCAGCAGTCGGACTAGCGGGTCCACAGATACGCAGTATTTT. The chain uses TRBV7-9 and TRBJ2-3; 11 positions agree with TRBD2. The trim removed 6 bases at V and 2 bases at J, leaving 4 bases unmatched. This CDR3 contains 15 residues. Germline assignment: CDR1 SEHNR and CDR2 FQNEAQ (reference sequence).

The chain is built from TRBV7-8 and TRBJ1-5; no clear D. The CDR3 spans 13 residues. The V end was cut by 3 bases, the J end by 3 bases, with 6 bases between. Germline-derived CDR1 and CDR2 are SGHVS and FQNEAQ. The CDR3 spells CASSFQANQPQHF. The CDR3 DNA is TGTGCCAGCAGCTTTCAAGCCAATCAGCCCCAGCATTTT.

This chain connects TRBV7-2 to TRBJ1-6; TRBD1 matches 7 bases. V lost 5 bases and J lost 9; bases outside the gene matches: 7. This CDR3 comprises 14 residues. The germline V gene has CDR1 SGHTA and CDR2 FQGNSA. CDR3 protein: CASSPRQGASPLHF. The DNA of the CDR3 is TGTGCCAGCAGCCCCCGACAGGGCGCTTCACCCCTCCACTTT.

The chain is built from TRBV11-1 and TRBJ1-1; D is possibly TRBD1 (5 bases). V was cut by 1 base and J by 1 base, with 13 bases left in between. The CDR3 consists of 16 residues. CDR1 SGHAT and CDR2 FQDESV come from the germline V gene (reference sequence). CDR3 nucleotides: TGTGCCAGCAGCTTAGACGGACATCGAACGAACACTGAAGCTTTCTTT. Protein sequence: CASSLDGHRTNTEAFF.

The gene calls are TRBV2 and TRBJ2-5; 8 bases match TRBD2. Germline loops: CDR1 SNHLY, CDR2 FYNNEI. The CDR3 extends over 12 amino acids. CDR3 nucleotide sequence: TGTGTCAACAGCGGGAGTGCTGAGACCCAGTACTTC. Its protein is CVNSGSAETQYF.

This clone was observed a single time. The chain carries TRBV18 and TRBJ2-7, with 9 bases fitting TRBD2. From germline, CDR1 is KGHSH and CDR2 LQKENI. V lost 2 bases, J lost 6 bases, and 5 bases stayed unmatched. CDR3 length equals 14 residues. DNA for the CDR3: TGTGCCAGCTCACCAACCGGGACTAGCACCGAGCAGTACTTC. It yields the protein CASSPTGTSTEQYF.

The CDR3 region is CASSLAPDSSSKLFF. The CDR3 DNA sequence: TGCGCCAGCAGCTTGGCCCCGGACAGTTCGTCGAAACTGTTTTTT. The gene calls are TRBV5-1 and TRBJ1-4, with D possibly TRBD1 on 6 matching bases. Germline assignment: CDR1 SGHRS and CDR2 YFSETQ. Trimming stripped 0 bases from V and 11 bases from J, with 17 bases between. The CDR3 has 15 residues.

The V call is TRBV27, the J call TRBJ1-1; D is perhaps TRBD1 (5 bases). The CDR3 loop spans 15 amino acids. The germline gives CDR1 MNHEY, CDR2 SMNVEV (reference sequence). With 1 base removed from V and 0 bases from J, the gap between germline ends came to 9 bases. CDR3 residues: CASSLFGGMNTEAFF. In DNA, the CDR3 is TGTGCCAGCAGTTTATTTGGGGGGATGAACACTGAAGCTTTCTTT.

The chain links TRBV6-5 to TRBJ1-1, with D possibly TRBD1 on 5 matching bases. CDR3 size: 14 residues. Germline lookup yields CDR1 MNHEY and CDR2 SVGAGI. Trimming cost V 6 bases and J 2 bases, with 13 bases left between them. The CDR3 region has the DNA TGTGCCAGCAGCCGCCGGGGGGGTAACACTGAAGCTTTCTTT. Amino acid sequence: CASSRRGGNTEAFF.

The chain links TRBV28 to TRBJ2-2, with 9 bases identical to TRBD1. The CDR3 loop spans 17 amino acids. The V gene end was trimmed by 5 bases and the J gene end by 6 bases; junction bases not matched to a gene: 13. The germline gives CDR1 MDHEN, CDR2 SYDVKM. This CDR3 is CASSPLPGTGSSGELFF. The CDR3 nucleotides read TGTGCCAGCAGTCCGCTCCCCGGGACAGGGTCCTCCGGGGAGCTGTTTTTT.

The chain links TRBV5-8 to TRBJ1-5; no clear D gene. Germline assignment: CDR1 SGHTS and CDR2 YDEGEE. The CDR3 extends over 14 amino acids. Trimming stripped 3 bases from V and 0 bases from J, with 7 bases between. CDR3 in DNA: TGTGCCAGCAGCTCGGGAAATAGCAATCAGCCCCAGCATTTT. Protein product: CASSSGNSNQPQHF. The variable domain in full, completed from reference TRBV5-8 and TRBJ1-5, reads EAGVTQSPTHLIKTRGQQATLRCSPISGHTSVYWYQQALGLGLQFLLWYDEGEERNRGNFPPRFSGRQFPNYSSELNVNALELEDSALYLCASSSGNSNQPQHFGDGTRLSIL.

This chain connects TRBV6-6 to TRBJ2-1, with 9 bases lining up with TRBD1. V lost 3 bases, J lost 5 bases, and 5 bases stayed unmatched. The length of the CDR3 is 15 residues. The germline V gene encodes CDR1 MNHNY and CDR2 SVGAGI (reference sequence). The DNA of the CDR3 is TGTGCCAGCAGTTATGGGACAGGGATTCACAATGAGCAGTTCTTC. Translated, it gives CASSYGTGIHNEQFF.

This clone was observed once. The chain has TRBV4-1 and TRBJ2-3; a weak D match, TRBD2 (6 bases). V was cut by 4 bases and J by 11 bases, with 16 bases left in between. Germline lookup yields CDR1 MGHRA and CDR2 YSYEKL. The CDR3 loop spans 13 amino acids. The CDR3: CASSRISSEKQYF. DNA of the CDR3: TGCGCCAGCAGCCGCATATCTAGCGAGAAGCAGTATTTT.

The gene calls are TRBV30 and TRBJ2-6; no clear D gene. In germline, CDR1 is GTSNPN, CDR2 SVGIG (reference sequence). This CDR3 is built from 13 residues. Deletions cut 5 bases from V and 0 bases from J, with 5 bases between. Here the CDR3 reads CAWASSGANVLTF. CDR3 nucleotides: TGTGCCTGGGCTTCCTCTGGGGCCAACGTCCTGACTTTC.

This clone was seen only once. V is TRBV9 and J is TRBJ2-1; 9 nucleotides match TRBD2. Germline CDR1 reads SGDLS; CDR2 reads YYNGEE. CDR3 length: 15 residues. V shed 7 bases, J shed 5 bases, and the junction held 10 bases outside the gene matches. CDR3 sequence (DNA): TGTGCCAGCCTTCGAGCGGGAGGATCTAACAATGAGCAGTTCTTC. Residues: CASLRAGGSNNEQFF.

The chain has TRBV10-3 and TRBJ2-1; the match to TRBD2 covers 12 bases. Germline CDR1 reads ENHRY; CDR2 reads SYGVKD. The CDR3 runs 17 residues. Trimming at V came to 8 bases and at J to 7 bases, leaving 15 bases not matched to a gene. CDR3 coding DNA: TGTGCCATCCTAAAGGGGGTACTAGCGGGAGGTGGGAATGAGCAGTTCTTC. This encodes CAILKGVLAGGGNEQFF.

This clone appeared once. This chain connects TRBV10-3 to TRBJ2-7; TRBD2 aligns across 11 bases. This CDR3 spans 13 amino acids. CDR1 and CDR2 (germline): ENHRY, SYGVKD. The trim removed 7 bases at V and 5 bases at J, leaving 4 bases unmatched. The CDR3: CAIKLAGVDEQYF. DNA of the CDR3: TGTGCCATCAAACTAGCGGGAGTCGACGAGCAGTACTTC.

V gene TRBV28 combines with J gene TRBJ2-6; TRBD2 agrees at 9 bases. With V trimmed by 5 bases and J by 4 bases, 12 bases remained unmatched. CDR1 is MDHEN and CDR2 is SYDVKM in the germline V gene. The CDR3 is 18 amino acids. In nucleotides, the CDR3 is TGTGCCAGCAGTCGCCCTGGCGGGAGGGCCTCAGGGGCCAACGTCCTGACTTTC. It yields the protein CASSRPGGRASGANVLTF.